This record looks at one T cell receptor beta chain sequence and its context. Its matching antigen is unknown. Only in-frame clones appear in the TCRdb table, and some are missing; sequencing was by immunoSEQ multiplex PCR. The data show tens of thousands of clones, approximately 85% seen once. The V gene's germline CDR1 is WSHSY and CDR2 SAAADI. The CDR3 is made up of 15 amino acids. The V end was cut by 10 bases, the J end by 2 bases, with 21 bases between. The data are from a study of T cell responses to AZD1222 COVID-19 vaccine. Findings and caveats of the study: Elevations in Spike-specific TCR breadth and depth followed administration of two AZD1222 doses.

This chain uses TRBV10-2 with TRBJ2-7; weak D call: TRBD1 (8 bases). Sequenced material: peripheral blood, taken 28 days after the second AZD1222 dose. The receptor was derived from an adult who received the AZD1222 COVID-19 vaccine. CDR3 nucleotide sequence: TGCGCCACCGGGAGGCTCCAGGGACAGGCCTACGAGCAGTACTTC. Protein sequence: CATGRLQGQAYEQYF.